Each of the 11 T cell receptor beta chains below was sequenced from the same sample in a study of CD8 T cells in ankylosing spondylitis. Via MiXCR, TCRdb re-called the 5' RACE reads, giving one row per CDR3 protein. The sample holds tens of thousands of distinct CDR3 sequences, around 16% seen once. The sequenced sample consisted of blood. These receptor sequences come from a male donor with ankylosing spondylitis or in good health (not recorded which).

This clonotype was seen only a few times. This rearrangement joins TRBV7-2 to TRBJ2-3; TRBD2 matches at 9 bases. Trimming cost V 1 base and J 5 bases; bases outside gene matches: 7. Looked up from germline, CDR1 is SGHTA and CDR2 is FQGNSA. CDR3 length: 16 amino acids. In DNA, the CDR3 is TGTGCCAGCAGCTTAGTAGGCGGGGGGGCTAGAGATACGCAGTATTTT. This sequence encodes CASSLVGGGARDTQYF. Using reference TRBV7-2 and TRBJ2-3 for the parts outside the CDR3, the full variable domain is GAGVSQSPSNKVTEKGKDVELRCDPISGHTALYWYRQSLGQGLEFLIYFQGNSAPDKSGLPSDRFSAERTGGSVSTLTIQRTQQEDSAVYLCASSLVGGGARDTQYFGPGTRLTVL.

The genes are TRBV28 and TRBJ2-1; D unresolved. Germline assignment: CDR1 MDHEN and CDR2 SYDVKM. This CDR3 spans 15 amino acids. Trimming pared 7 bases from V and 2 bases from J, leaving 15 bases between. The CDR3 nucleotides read TGTGCCAGCACGAAACCCGGAAGGGCCTACAATGAGCAGTTCTTC. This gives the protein CASTKPGRAYNEQFF.

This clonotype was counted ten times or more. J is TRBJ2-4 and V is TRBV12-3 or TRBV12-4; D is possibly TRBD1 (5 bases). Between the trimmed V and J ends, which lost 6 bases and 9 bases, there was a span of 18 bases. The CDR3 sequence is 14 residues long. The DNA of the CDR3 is TGTGCCAGCAGCCATCAGGGTGGGAATGGCATTCAGTACTTC. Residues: CASSHQGGNGIQYF.

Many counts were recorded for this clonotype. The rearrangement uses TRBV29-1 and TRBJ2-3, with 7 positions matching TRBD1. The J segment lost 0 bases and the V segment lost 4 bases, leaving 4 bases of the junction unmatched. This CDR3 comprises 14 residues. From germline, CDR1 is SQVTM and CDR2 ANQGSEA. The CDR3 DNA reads TGCAGCGTTGCCACGACAGGGAGCACAGATACGCAGTATTTT. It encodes CSVATTGSTDTQYF.

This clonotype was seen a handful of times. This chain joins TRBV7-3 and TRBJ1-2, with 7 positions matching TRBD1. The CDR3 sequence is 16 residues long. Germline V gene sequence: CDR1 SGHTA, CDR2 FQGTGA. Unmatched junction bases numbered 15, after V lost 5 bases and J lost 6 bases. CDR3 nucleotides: TGTGCCAGCAGCCCTTCCCGGACAGGTCGGAGGGATGGCTACACCTTC. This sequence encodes CASSPSRTGRRDGYTF.

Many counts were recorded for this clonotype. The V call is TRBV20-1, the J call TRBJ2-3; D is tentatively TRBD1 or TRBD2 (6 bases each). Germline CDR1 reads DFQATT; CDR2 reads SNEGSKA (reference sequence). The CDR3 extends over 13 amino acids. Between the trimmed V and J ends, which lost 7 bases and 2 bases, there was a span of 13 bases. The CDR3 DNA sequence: TGCAGTGAAAGGGGGACTTTCACAGATACGCAGTATTTT. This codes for CSERGTFTDTQYF.

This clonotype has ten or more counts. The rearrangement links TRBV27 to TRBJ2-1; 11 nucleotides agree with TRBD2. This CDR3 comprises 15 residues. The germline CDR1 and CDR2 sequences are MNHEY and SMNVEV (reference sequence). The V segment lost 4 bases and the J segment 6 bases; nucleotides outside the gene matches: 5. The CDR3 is CASSSRLAGPNEQFF. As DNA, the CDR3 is TGTGCCAGCAGTTCCAGACTAGCGGGACCCAATGAGCAGTTCTTC.

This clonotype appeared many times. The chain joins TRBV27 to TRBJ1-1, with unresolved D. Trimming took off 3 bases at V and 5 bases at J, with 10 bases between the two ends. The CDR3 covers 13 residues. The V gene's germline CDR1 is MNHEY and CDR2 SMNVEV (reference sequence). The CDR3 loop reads CASSLHSQTEAFF. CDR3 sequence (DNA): TGTGCCAGCAGTTTGCACAGCCAAACTGAAGCTTTCTTT.

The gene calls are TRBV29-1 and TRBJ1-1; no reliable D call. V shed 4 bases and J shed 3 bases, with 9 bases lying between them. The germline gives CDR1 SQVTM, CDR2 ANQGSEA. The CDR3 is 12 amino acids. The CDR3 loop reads CSVGQTYTEAFF. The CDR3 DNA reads TGCAGCGTTGGTCAGACTTACACTGAAGCTTTCTTT.

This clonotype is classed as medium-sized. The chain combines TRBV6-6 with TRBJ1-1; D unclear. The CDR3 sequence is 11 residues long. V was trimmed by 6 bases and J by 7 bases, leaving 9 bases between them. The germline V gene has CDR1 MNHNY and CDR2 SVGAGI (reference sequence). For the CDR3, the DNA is TGTGCCAGCAGGGCGGGCGGTGAAGCTTTCTTT. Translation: CASRAGGEAFF.

DNA for the CDR3: TGCAGCGCAAAGACTAGCGGGAGTACAGATACGCAGTATTTT. Amino acid sequence: CSAKTSGSTDTQYF. The chain uses TRBV29-1 and TRBJ2-3; 12 bases fit TRBD2. V lost 7 bases and J lost 3; bases outside the gene matches: 5. Germline CDR1 and CDR2: SQVTM and ANQGSEA. CDR3 length equals 14 residues.